In this sample, the clone carrying this T cell receptor (beta chain) is medium-sized. This sample is drawn from a study of T cell changes during pregnancy in multiple sclerosis. Here immunoSEQ multiplex PCR was the method, and the copy in TCRdb shows in-frame clones only, minus some. This table holds 60,000 to 90,000 clones, roughly 90% found once. CDR1 MNHNS and CDR2 SASEGT come from the germline V gene. With 3 bases removed from V and 8 bases from J, the gap between germline ends came to 11 bases. The CDR3 is 13 amino acids. This clonotype was obtained from a female donor with multiple sclerosis, enrolled in a pregnancy study. J is TRBJ2-1 and V is TRBV6-1; D call uncertain. The source material was peripheral blood, sampled before pregnancy. The CDR3 region has the DNA TGTGCCAGCAGTGATTCCCCACACGATGAGCAGTTCTTC. Amino acids: CASSDSPHDEQFF.